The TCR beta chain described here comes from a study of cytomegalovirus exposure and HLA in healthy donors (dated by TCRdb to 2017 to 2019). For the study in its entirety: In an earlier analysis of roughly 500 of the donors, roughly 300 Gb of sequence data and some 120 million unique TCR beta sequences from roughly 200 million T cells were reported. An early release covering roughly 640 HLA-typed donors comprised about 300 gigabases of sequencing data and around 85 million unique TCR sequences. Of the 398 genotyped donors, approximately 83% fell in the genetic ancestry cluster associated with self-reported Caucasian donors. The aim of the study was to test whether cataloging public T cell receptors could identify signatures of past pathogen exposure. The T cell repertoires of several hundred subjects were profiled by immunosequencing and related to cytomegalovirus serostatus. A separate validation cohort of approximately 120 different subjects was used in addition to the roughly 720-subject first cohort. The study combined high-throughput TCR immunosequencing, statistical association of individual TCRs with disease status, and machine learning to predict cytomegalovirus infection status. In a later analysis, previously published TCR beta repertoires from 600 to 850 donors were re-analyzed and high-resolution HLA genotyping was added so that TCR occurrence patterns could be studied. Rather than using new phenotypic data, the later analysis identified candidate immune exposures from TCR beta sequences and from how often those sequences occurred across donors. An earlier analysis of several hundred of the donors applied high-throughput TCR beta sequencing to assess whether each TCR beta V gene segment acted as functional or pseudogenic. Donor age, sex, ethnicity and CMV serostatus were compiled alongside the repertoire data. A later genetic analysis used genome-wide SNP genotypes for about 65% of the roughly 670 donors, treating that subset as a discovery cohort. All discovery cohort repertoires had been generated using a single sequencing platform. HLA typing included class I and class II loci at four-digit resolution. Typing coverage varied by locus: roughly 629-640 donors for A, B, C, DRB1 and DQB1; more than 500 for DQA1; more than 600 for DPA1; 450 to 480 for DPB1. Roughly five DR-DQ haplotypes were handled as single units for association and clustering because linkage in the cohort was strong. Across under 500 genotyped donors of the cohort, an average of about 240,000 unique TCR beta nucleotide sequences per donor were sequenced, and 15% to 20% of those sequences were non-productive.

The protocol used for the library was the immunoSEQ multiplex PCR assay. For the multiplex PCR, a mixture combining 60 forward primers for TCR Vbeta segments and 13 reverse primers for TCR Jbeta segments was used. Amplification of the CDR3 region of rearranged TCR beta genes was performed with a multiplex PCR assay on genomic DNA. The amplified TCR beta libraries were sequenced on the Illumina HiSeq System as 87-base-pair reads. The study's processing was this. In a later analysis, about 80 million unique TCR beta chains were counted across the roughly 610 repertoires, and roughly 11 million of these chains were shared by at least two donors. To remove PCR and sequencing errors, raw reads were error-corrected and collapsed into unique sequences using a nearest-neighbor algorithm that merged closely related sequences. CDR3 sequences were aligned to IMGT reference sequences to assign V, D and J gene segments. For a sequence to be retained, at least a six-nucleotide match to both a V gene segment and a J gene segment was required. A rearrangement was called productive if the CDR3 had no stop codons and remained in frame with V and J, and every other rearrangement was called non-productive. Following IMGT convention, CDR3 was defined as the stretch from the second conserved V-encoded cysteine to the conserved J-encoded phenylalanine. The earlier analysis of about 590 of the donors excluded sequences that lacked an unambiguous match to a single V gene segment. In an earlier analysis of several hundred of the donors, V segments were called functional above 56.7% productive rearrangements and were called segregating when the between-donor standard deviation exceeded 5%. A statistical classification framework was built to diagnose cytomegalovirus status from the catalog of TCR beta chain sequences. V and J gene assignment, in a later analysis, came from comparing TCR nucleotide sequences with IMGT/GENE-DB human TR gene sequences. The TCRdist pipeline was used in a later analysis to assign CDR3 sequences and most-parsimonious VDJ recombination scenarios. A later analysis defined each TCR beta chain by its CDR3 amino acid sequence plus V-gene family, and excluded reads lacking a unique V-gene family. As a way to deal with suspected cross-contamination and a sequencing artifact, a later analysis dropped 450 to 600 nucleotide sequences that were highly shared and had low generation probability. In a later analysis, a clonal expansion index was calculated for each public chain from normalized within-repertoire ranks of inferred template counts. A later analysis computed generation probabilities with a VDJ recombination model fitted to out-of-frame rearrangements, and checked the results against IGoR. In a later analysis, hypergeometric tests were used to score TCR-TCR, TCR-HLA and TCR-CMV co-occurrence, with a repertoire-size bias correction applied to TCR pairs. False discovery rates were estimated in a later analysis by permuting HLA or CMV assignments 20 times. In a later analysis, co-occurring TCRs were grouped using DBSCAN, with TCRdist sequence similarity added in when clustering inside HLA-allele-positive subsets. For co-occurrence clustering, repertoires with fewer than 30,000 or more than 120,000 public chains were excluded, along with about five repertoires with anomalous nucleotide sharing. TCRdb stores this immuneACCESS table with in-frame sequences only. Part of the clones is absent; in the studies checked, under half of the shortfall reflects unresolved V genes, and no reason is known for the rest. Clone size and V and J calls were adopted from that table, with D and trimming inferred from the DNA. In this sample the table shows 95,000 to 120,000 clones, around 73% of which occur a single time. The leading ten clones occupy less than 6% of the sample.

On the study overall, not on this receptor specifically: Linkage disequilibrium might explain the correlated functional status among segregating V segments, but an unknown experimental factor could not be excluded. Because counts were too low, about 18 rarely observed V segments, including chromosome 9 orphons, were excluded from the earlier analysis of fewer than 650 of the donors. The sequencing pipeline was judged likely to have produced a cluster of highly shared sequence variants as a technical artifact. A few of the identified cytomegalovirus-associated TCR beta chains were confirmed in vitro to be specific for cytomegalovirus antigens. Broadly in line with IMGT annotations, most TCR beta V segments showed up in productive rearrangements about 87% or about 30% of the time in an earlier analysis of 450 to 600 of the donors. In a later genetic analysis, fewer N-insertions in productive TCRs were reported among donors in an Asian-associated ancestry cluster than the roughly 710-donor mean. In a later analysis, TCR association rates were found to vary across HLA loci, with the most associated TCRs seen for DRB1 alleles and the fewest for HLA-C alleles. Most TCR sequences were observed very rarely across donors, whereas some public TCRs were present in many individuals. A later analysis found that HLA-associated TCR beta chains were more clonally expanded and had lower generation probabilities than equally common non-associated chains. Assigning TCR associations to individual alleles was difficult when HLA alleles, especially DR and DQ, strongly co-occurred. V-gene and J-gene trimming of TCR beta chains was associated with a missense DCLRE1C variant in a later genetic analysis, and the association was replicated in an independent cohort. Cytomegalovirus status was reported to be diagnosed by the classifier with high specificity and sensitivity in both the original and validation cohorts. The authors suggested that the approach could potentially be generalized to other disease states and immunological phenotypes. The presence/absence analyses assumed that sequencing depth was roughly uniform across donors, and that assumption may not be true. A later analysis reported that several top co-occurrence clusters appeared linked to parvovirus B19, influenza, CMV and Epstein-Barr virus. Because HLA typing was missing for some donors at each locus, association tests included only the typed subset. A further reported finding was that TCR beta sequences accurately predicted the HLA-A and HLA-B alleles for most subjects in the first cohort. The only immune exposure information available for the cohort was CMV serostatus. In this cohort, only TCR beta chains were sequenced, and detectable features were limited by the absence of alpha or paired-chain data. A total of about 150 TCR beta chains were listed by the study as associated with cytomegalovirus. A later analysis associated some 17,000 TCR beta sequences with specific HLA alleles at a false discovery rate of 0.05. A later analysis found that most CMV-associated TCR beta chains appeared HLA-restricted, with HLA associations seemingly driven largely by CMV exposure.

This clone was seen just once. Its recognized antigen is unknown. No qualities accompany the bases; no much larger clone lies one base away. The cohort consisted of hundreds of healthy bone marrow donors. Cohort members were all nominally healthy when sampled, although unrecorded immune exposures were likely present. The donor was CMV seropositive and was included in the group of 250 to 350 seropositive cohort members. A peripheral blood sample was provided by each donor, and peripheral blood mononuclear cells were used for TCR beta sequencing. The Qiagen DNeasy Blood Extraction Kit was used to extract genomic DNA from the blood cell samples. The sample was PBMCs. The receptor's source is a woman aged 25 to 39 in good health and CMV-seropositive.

The base sequence is TGTGCCTGGAGTGGGAGCTTAAAGCTAGCGGGCTACACCTTC. This encodes CAWSGSLKLAGYTF. The chain is encoded by TRBV30 joined to TRBJ1-2, with an unclear D gene assignment. The germline V gene (reference sequence) specifies GTSNPN as CDR1 and SVGIG as CDR2. At the junction V is shortened by 1 base and J by 8 bases, with 17 bases in between. The CDR3 starts with the cysteine, ends with the phenylalanine, and has 14 residues. The DNA shown is the 42-base CDR3, in frame from base 1.